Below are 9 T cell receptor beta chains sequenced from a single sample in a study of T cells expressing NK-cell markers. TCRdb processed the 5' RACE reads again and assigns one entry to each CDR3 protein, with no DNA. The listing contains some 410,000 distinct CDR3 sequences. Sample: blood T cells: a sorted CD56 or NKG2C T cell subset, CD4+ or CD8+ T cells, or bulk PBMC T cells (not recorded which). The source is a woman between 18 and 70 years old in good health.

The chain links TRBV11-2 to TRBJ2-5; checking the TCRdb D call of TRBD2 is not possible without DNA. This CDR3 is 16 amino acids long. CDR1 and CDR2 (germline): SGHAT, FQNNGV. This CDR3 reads CASSFITSPQQETQYF.

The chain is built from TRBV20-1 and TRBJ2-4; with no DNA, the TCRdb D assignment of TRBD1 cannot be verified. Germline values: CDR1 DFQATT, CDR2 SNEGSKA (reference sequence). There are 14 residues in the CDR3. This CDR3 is CSARDLGGLNIQYF.

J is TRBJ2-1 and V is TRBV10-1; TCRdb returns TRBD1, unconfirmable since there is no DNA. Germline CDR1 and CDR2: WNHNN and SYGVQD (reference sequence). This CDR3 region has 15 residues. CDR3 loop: CASSVSQGSYNEQFF.

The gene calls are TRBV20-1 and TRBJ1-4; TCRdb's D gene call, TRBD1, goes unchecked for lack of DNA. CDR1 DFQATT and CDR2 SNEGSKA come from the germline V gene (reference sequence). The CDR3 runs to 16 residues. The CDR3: CSARDPGAATNEKLFF.

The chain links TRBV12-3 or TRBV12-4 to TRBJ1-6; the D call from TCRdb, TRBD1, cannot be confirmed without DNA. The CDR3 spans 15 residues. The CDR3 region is CASSPQSYRNSPLHF.

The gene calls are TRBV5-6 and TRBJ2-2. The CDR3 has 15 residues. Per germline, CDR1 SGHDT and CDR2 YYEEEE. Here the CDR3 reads CASSLVWANTGELFF.

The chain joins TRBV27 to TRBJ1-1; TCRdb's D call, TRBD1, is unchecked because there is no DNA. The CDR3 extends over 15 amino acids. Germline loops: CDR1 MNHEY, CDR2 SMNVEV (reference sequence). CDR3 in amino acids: CASSLSQDSPTEAFF.

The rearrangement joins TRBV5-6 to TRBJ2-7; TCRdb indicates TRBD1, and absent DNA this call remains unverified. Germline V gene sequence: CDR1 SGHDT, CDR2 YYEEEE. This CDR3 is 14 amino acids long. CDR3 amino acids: CASTMNGGSYEQYF. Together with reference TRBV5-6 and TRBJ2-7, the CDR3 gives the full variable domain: DAGVTQSPTHLIKTRGQQVTLRCSPKSGHDTVSWYQQALGQGPQFIFQYYEEEERQRGNFPDRFSGHQFPNYSSELNVNALLLGDSALYLCASTMNGGSYEQYFGPGTRLTVT.

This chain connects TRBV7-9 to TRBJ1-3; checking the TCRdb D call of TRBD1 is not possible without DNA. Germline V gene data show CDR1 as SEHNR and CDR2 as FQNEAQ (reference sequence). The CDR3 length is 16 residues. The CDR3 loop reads CASSPRDRGPSDTIYF.